The rows below give T cell receptor beta chains drawn from one sample of a study of T cell changes during pregnancy in multiple sclerosis. The protocol was immunoSEQ multiplex PCR, while the TCRdb copy is restricted to in-frame clones and leaves out a portion. The profile covers 43,000 or so clones, with around 90% appearing a single time and under 2% taken by the ten largest. Here the sequenced sample was peripheral blood, taken in the first trimester of pregnancy. These receptors were taken from a female donor with multiple sclerosis, enrolled in a pregnancy study. The CDR3 runs from the conserved cysteine through the conserved F or W. A D gene is named only where the DNA matches it firmly. Size tells how often a clone was seen (once, few, many) or the class of an expanded clone, and some rows leave it out.

clone size,V gene,D gene,J gene,CDR3 length,CDR3 protein,CDR3 DNA
-,TRBV11-3,-,TRBJ2-1,14,CASSSLGHVNEQFF,TGTGCCAGCAGCTCCCTAGGACACGTGAATGAGCAGTTCTTC
-,TRBV2,TRBD2,TRBJ2-1,12,CASRLTSVEQFF,TGTGCCAGCCGTCTGACTAGCGTTGAGCAGTTCTTC
-,TRBV6-6,TRBD2,TRBJ2-7,14,CASSYGTSGYEQYF,TGTGCCAGCAGTTACGGGACTAGCGGGTACGAGCAGTACTTC
-,TRBV4-1,TRBD2,TRBJ2-1,20,CASSRGGLAGRSLSYNEQFF,TGCGCCAGCAGCCGGGGTGGACTAGCGGGGCGATCCCTCTCCTACAATGAGCAGTTCTTC
-,TRBV2,-,TRBJ1-2,13,CASGQSGPYGYTF,TGTGCCAGCGGGCAATCAGGGCCCTATGGCTACACCTTC
-,TRBV4-2,-,TRBJ2-7,14,CASSQGAVAYEQYF,TGTGCCAGCAGCCAAGGTGCGGTAGCCTACGAGCAGTACTTC
once,TRBV29-1,-,TRBJ1-2,11,CSVDSGYNPHF,TGCAGCGTTGATTCAGGGTATAATCCCCATTTC
-,TRBV9,TRBD1,TRBJ1-6,21,CASSAHSGTGGGSGVNSPLHF,TGTGCCAGCAGCGCTCACTCCGGGACAGGGGGCGGGTCGGGGGTTAATTCACCCCTCCACTTT
-,TRBV5-4,-,TRBJ1-4,13,CASSPRGGEKLFF,TGTGCCAGCAGCCCCCGTGGCGGGGAAAAACTGTTTTTT
-,TRBV6-4,TRBD2,TRBJ2-3,16,CASSDTSGGATDTQYF,TGTGCCAGCAGTGACACTAGCGGGGGGGCGACAGATACGCAGTATTTT
-,TRBV7-3,-,TRBJ2-2,13,CASSKDLLGELFF,TGTGCCAGCAGCAAAGACCTACTAGGGGAGCTGTTTTTT
-,TRBV19,TRBD1,TRBJ1-5,14,CASTDHRGHQPQHF,TGTGCCAGTACCGACCACAGGGGGCATCAGCCCCAGCATTTT
-,TRBV10-1,-,TRBJ1-2,14,CASSIQGPYYGYTF,TGCGCCAGCAGCATACAGGGCCCTTACTATGGCTACACCTTC
-,TRBV4-1,-,TRBJ2-7,15,CASSRAGRDPYEQYF,TGCGCCAGCAGCCGAGCGGGCAGGGATCCCTACGAGCAGTACTTC
-,TRBV12-2,-,TRBJ1-2,17,CASRYKLPGQINYGYTF,TGTGCAAGTCGGTATAAACTTCCGGGACAAATTAACTATGGCTACACCTTC
-,TRBV7-2,-,TRBJ1-5,12,CASSGRGLSQHF,TGTGCCAGCAGCGGCAGGGGCCTATCCCAGCATTTT
-,TRBV10-1,TRBD1,TRBJ2-2,15,CASSETGANTGELFF,TGCGCCAGCAGTGAGACAGGGGCAAACACCGGGGAGCTGTTTTTT
-,TRBV18,-,TRBJ2-7,15,CASSRDRTVSYEQYF,TGTGCCAGCTCCCGCGACAGGACTGTTTCCTACGAGCAGTACTTC
-,TRBV15,TRBD1,TRBJ2-5,15,CATSKGQGPSGAQYF,TGTGCCACCAGCAAAGGACAGGGCCCCTCAGGGGCCCAGTACTTC
-,TRBV10-2,-,TRBJ2-2,13,CASSDRITGELFF,TGCGCCAGCAGCGACAGGATAACCGGGGAGCTGTTTTTT
-,TRBV19,-,TRBJ1-5,17,CASRSRDFAYSNQPQHF,TGTGCCAGTAGAAGTCGGGACTTTGCATACAGCAATCAGCCCCAGCATTTT
-,TRBV2,TRBD2,TRBJ2-2,18,CASSLGLAGTRDTGELFF,TGTGCCAGCAGTCTCGGTCTAGCGGGGACCCGAGACACCGGGGAGCTGTTTTTT
-,TRBV29-1,-,TRBJ2-1,14,CSVESGGAVNEQFF,TGCAGCGTTGAATCGGGGGGCGCCGTCAATGAGCAGTTCTTC
-,TRBV19,TRBD1,TRBJ2-2,17,CASLPLGQGGYTGELFF,TGTGCCAGTCTCCCGTTGGGACAGGGAGGATACACCGGGGAGCTGTTTTTT
-,TRBV10-3,TRBD1,TRBJ2-7,13,CAIKRGPDYEQYF,TGTGCCATCAAGAGGGGGCCCGACTACGAGCAGTACTTC
-,TRBV7-2,-,TRBJ1-1,15,CASSLGPRIDTEAFF,TGTGCCAGCAGCTTAGGTCCTAGGATAGACACTGAAGCTTTCTTT
-,TRBV11-3,TRBD2,TRBJ2-1,16,CASSLSWLAGYNEQFF,TGTGCCAGCAGCTTGTCTTGGCTAGCGGGTTACAATGAGCAGTTCTTC
-,TRBV10-1,-,TRBJ2-7,13,CASSVRGTSEQYF,TGCGCCAGCAGTGTGCGGGGGACAAGCGAGCAGTACTTC
once,TRBV6-1,TRBD2,TRBJ2-1,15,CASRMGGGLDNEQFF,TGTGCCAGCAGAATGGGGGGGGGATTGGACAATGAGCAGTTCTTC
-,TRBV29-1,-,TRBJ1-1,12,CSVEPQNTEAFF,TGCAGCGTTGAACCCCAGAACACTGAAGCTTTCTTT
-,TRBV25-1,-,TRBJ1-1,12,CATPTGSTEAFF,TGTGCCACTCCTACGGGGTCCACTGAAGCTTTCTTT
-,TRBV7-3,TRBD1,TRBJ1-1,17,CASSLRGQGYGGTEAFF,TGTGCCAGCAGCTTAAGGGGACAGGGGTACGGGGGCACTGAAGCTTTCTTT
-,TRBV29-1,-,TRBJ2-1,14,CSTVGGLSYNEQFF,TGCAGTACTGTCGGGGGGCTGTCCTACAATGAGCAGTTCTTC